This is a list of T cell receptor beta chains from one sample in a study of identical twins. TCRdb reprocessed the 5' RACE reads via MiXCR and lists one record per CDR3 protein. The sample yields around 670,000 distinct CDR3 sequences, roughly 6% seen once. Source material: naive T cells sorted from blood. Receptor source: a man aged 18-30 years in good health. Each CDR3 is given with its conserved first and last residue. The order of the fields is J gene, clone size, CDR3 length, V gene, D gene, CDR3 DNA, CDR3 protein. A D gene is named only where the DNA matches it firmly. Clone size, where shown, is once, few, many, or a class for clones that have expanded.

J: TRBJ2-1
size: many
length: 12
V: TRBV12-3/TRBV12-4
D: NA
DNA: TGTGCCAGCAGTTTATCGGCTAATGAGCAGTTCTTC
CDR3: CASSLSANEQFF

J: TRBJ1-4
size: NA
length: 16
V: TRBV3-1
D: NA
DNA: TGTGCCAGCAGCCAAGACTCCCCGCCGCTTAATGAAAAACTGTTTTTT
CDR3: CASSQDSPPLNEKLFF

J: TRBJ2-2
size: few
length: 16
V: TRBV20-1
D: NA
DNA: TGCAGTGCCGCGATCGGGACGGGGGAGTACACCGGGGAGCTGTTTTTT
CDR3: CSAAIGTGEYTGELFF

J: TRBJ1-1
size: many
length: 12
V: TRBV6-5
D: NA
DNA: TGTGCCAGCAACGGAGTGAACACTGAAGCTTTCTTT
CDR3: CASNGVNTEAFF

J: TRBJ2-6
size: NA
length: 15
V: TRBV5-1
D: NA
DNA: TGCGCCAGCAGCATACAGCCTTCTGGGGCCAACGTCCTGACTTTC
CDR3: CASSIQPSGANVLTF

J: TRBJ2-3
size: few
length: 18
V: TRBV6-5
D: TRBD2
DNA: TGTGCCAGCAGTTCCCCATCGGGTGGCGCGGGAGTACAAGATACGCAGTATTTT
CDR3: CASSSPSGGAGVQDTQYF

J: TRBJ1-5
size: NA
length: 17
V: TRBV5-8
D: NA
DNA: TGTGCCAGCAGCTTGGAGGTGGGGTCAAGAAGCGCCGGGGCCCAGCATTTT
CDR3: CASSLEVGSRSAGAQHF

J: TRBJ1-2
size: many
length: 14
V: TRBV5-1
D: NA
DNA: TGCGCCAGCAGCTTGGACAGGCCCCTCTATGGCTACACCTTC
CDR3: CASSLDRPLYGYTF

J: TRBJ2-3
size: few
length: 18
V: TRBV12-3/TRBV12-4
D: TRBD2
DNA: TGTGCCAGCAGTTCCCCCGGGAGGGCCCCCTTCAACACAGATACGCAGTATTTT
CDR3: CASSSPGRAPFNTDTQYF

J: TRBJ1-1
size: many
length: 13
V: TRBV12-3/TRBV12-4
D: TRBD1
DNA: TGTGCCAGCAGTGGGACAGGGGACACTGAAGCTTTCTTT
CDR3: CASSGTGDTEAFF

J: TRBJ2-7
size: few
length: 15
V: TRBV5-1
D: TRBD1
DNA: TGCGCCAGCAGCGTCCACAGGGGGCTCGGTTACGAGCAGTACTTC
CDR3: CASSVHRGLGYEQYF

J: TRBJ2-7
size: many
length: 14
V: TRBV28
D: TRBD1
DNA: TGTGCCAGCAGCCCGGGACAGGATCCCTACGAGCAGTACTTC
CDR3: CASSPGQDPYEQYF

J: TRBJ2-5
size: few
length: 13
V: TRBV29-1
D: TRBD1
DNA: TGCAGCGTTGGAAGGGGGCGAAGCGAGACCCAGTACTTC
CDR3: CSVGRGRSETQYF

J: TRBJ2-5
size: many
length: 14
V: TRBV9
D: TRBD1
DNA: TGTGCCAGCAGCGTAGGAGACAGGGTAGAGACCCAGTACTTC
CDR3: CASSVGDRVETQYF

J: TRBJ2-3
size: many
length: 15
V: TRBV5-1
D: TRBD2
DNA: TGCGCCAGCAGCCTCAGCGGGAGTGGGACAGATACGCAGTATTTT
CDR3: CASSLSGSGTDTQYF

J: TRBJ1-1
size: few
length: 13
V: TRBV2
D: NA
DNA: TGTGCCAGCAGGGAAGGGGGGGGCACTGAAGCTTTCTTT
CDR3: CASREGGGTEAFF

J: TRBJ1-2
size: many
length: 14
V: TRBV20-1
D: NA
DNA: TGCAGTGCTAGAGTGGAGGGGAAGGACTATGGCTACACCTTC
CDR3: CSARVEGKDYGYTF

J: TRBJ1-5
size: many
length: 15
V: TRBV5-1
D: NA
DNA: TGCGCCAGCAGCTTGCAGCCAGGCTCCCCCCAGCCCCAGCATTTT
CDR3: CASSLQPGSPQPQHF

J: TRBJ1-6
size: many
length: 13
V: TRBV20-1
D: NA
DNA: TGCAGTGCTGGCACTGGGATTAATTCACCCCTCCACTTT
CDR3: CSAGTGINSPLHF

J: TRBJ1-3
size: many
length: 14
V: TRBV5-1
D: NA
DNA: TGCGCCAGCAGCGAAACGATCTCTGGAAACACCATATATTTT
CDR3: CASSETISGNTIYF

J: TRBJ2-2
size: many
length: 18
V: TRBV29-1
D: TRBD2
DNA: TGCAGCGTTGGCCCGACTTTTAGCGGGAGGGCTGGGACCGGGGAGCTGTTTTTT
CDR3: CSVGPTFSGRAGTGELFF

J: TRBJ2-5
size: few
length: 15
V: TRBV6-1
D: NA
DNA: TGTGCCAGCAGTCCAACGCGCGGGGCCCAAGAGACCCAGTACTTC
CDR3: CASSPTRGAQETQYF

J: TRBJ1-2
size: many
length: 14
V: TRBV24-1
D: NA
DNA: TGTGCCACCAGTTCCAACACCCCCTCGAATGGCTACACCTTC
CDR3: CATSSNTPSNGYTF

J: TRBJ1-1
size: few
length: 12
V: TRBV28
D: NA
DNA: TGTGCCAGCGGGTATATGAACACTGAAGCTTTCTTT
CDR3: CASGYMNTEAFF

J: TRBJ1-5
size: many
length: 13
V: TRBV30
D: NA
DNA: TGTGCCTGGAGTCGGCAGGGAGGTCAGCCCCAGCATTTT
CDR3: CAWSRQGGQPQHF

J: TRBJ2-7
size: few
length: 16
V: TRBV7-6
D: NA
DNA: TGTGCCAGCAGCGAACCGGGACGCCGATCCGGCTACGAGCAGTACTTC
CDR3: CASSEPGRRSGYEQYF

J: TRBJ2-7
size: NA
length: 14
V: TRBV28
D: NA
DNA: TGTGCCAGCAACACACTCCCTAACTCCTACGAGCAGTACTTC
CDR3: CASNTLPNSYEQYF

J: TRBJ2-1
size: NA
length: 17
V: TRBV7-9
D: NA
DNA: TGTGCCAGCAGCTTAACTTCGGGTCGGAAGGCCTACAATGAGCAGTTCTTC
CDR3: CASSLTSGRKAYNEQFF